This T cell receptor beta chain was captured in a study of T-cell reconstitution after alpha-beta-depleted transplantation in children. Per germline, CDR1 DFQATT and CDR2 SNEGSKA (reference sequence). CDR3 length equals 14 residues. Trimming took 3 bases from V and 2 from J; bases not matched to a gene: 5. The TCRbeta library was prepared with unique molecular identifiers. TCRdb processed the PCR reads anew with MiXCR; each CDR3 protein has one entry. This sample has more than 120,000 distinct CDR3 sequences, with around 9% found just once. Remarks on this clonotype: Its antigen is currently unknown.

Study-wide findings and caveats: Among T cells one year after transplant, newly produced cells accounted for most counts and diversity. From surviving recipient T cells and thymic progenitors came the high day-60 TCRbeta diversity observed in some patients. In patients about two months after transplant, alpha-beta T cells reportedly arose from several hundred expanded graft clones.

The chain couples TRBV20-1 to TRBJ2-3; 7 nucleotides align to TRBD1. The sample consisted of PBMCs, mostly from graft donor cells, taken 180 days after TCRalphabeta/CD19-depleted stem cell transplant. The TCR comes from a female patient aged 2-9 years who had a stem cell transplant for congenital amegakaryocytic thrombocytopenia, so the T cells may come from the graft donor. CDR3 nucleotide sequence: TGCAGTGCTAGGTGGGACAGTTTCACAGATACGCAGTATTTT. It encodes CSARWDSFTDTQYF.